This TCR beta chain was obtained from a study of radiation and T cells in renal cell carcinoma. Overall study findings and caveats: Pretreatment tumor biopsies were lacking, so baseline clonotypes are unknown. From baseline, blood top tumor clonotypes peaked at 2 weeks post-radiation.

This sample's time point: blood 2 weeks post-SBRT. Regarding treatment: 15 Gy SBRT to primary tumor, nephrectomy 4 weeks later. After SBRT, blood was collected at 2 and 4 weeks, plus baseline. Per germline, CDR1 MNHEY and CDR2 SVGAGI. Trimming removed 2 bases at V and 3 bases at J, with 8 bases between. The CDR3 contains 13 residues. On this clone itself: Its antigen is undetermined.

TCRdb keeps only in-frame clones here, not all; method: immunoSEQ multiplex PCR. This table has 120,000 or so clones, approximately 85% appearing once. The material was blood, obtained from a patient whose treatment included radiotherapy and nephrectomy. The chain recombines TRBV6-5 with TRBJ2-7; D possibly matches TRBD1 or TRBD2 (5 bases each). This receptor was taken from a man aged 50-59 years with renal cell carcinoma. The CDR3 DNA sequence: TGTGCCAGCAGTTACAGGGACGGCTACGAGCAGTACTTC. Translating gives CASSYRDGYEQYF.